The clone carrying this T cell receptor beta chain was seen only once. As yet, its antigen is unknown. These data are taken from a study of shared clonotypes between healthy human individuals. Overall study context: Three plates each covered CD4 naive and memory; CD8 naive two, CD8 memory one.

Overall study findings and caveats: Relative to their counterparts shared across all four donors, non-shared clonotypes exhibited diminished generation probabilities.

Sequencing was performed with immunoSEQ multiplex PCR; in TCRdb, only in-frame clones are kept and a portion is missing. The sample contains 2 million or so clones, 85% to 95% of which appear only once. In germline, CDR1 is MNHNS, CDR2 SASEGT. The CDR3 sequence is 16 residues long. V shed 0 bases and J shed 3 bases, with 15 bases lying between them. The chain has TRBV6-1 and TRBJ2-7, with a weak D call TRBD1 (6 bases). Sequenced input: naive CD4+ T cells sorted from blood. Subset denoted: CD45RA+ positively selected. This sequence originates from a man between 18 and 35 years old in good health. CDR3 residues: CASSEAGQGPYYEQYF. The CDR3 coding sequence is TGTGCCAGCAGTGAAGCGGGGCAGGGGCCCTACTACGAGCAGTACTTC.